This TCR beta chain was documented in a study of cytomegalovirus exposure and HLA in healthy donors. Germline V gives CDR1 SGHTA, CDR2 FQGNSA. This CDR3 comprises 14 residues. Trimming took off 5 bases at V and 7 bases at J, with 18 bases between the two ends. Use of 60 Vbeta and 13 Jbeta primers characterized the PCR. Sequencing used immunoSEQ multiplex PCR; TCRdb keeps in-frame clones, though not all of them. The sample carries 75,000 to 90,000 clones, 60% to 85% recorded once. The specimen sequenced was PBMCs. This sequence was found in a male donor in good health and CMV-seropositive. The chain has TRBV7-2 and TRBJ2-7, with D possibly being TRBD1 (6 bases). The CDR3 nucleotides read TGTGCCAGCAGCCTCCCCTCGACAGGACCTGAGCAGTACTTC. Encoded protein: CASSLPSTGPEQYF.